The subject of this entry is one TCR beta chain. Ten or more counts support this clonotype. This clone's antigen is unknown. No much larger clone is present one base from it, and per-base qualities are unavailable. V was cut back by 6 bases and J by 4 bases, leaving a gap of 16 bases between them. Counted from cysteine to phenylalanine, this CDR3 has 14 amino acids. The read is trimmed to its CDR3 DNA, 42 bases read in frame from base 1. Per the germline V gene, SGHRS is the CDR1 and YFSETQ is the CDR2. The data belong to a study of neurological immune-mediated disorders (dated by TCRdb to about 2019). About the investigation overall: Peripheral blood TCR-beta repertoires from HTLV-I-associated myelopathy (HAM/TSP) patients, multiple sclerosis patients and healthy controls were compared by UMI-based sequencing. The cohort included 60 to 75 subjects: roughly 14 with HAM/TSP, about 34 with multiple sclerosis, and approximately 20 healthy controls. The approximately 110 TCR-beta libraries included longitudinal samples, technical triplicates and paired sorted CD4+ and CD8+ T-cell subsets alongside PBMC samples.

Blood bank volunteers in Maryland, USA served as the healthy controls. For the unsorted PBMC libraries, 2 million PBMCs were stored in RNAlater at -80 degrees C until RNA extraction and were used to generate the libraries. PBMCs were separated from peripheral blood using Ficoll-Hypaque density gradient centrifugation and then cryopreserved in liquid nitrogen. To synthesize cDNA, template-switch 5'RACE was performed with a primer carrying a 10-nucleotide random unique molecular identifier so that each TCR transcript was tagged. Every sequencing run covered 15-18 subjects and yielded more than 170 million TCR-beta sequences. The RNeasy kit was used to extract total RNA. Using the KAPA Real-time Library Amplification kit, TCR-beta VDJ regions were amplified with primers for the TCR constant region and the 5'RACE anchor. A first PCR added sample indexes and Illumina adaptors, after which a second PCR increased the library yield. After purification with Ampure beads, the TCR product of roughly 650 bp was size-selected on a 2% E-gel SizeSelection system. Library quality was checked on a Bioanalyzer, concentration was measured with Qubit, and libraries were quantified with the Kapa Library Quantification kit before pooling. Libraries were sequenced paired-end 2 x 150 bp on an Illumina HiSeq 2500. To increase sequence diversity, about 25-31% phiX was spiked into each library pool. The original methods were these. The quality-filtered reads were processed with the UMI-based MiGEC pipeline, whose error correction step removed more than 80% of the raw TCR sequences. VDJ genes were aligned to IMGT germline references, and each clonotype was defined by a unique CDR3 amino acid sequence together with V-J genes. VDJtools evaluated clonal expansion, Shannon diversity and CDR3 relatedness (CalcPairwiseDistances, ClusterSamples); CLCbio workbench built phylogenetic trees. A clone was classed as expanded if it had 8 or more unique UMIs, a cutoff based on coefficient-of-variation modelling across technical triplicates. TCRdb handled the public reads itself, with Q25 trimming in fastp and clone calling in MiXCR, and kept productive beta chains. Records with the same CDR3 protein are collapsed into one entry carrying the most frequent genes and DNA. The V and J calls reflect TCRdb's pipeline rather than the authors' work. Counted in this sample were 55,000 to 70,000 distinct CDR3 sequences; about an eighth of them appeared once. Jointly, the top ten make up 1.5% to 2% of the sample.

The study at large found these results: No identical CDR3 amino acid sequences were found to be shared among expanded clones across subjects, suggesting that TCR-beta repertoires were private in all groups. TCR clonal expansion was highest in HAM/TSP patients and lowest in MS patients, with MS patients falling below even healthy controls.

The clonotype was recovered from a man in his 60s in good health. The sequence joins TRBV5-1 to TRBJ2-5; the D segment is perhaps TRBD1 or TRBD2, each sharing 6 matched bases. Sequenced: PBMCs. At the DNA level, the sequence is TGCGCCAGCAACTCGGGGGACACCAGAGAGACCCAGTACTTC. Translation gives CASNSGDTRETQYF. Reference TRBV5-1 and TRBJ2-5 genes cover what lies past the CDR3, so the full variable domain is KAGVTQTPRYLIKTRGQQVTLSCSPISGHRSVSWYQQTPGQGLQFLFEYFSETQRNKGNFPGRFSGRQFSNSRSEMNVSTLELGDSALYLCASNSGDTRETQYFGPGTRLLVL.